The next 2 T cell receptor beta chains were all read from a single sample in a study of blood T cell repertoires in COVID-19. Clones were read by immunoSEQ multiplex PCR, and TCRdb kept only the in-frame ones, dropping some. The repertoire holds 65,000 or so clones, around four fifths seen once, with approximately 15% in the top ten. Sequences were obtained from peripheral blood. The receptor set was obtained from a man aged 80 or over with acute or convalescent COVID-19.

The CDR3 bases are TGCGCCAGCAGCCAAGAAATGGTAGCGGGTCAGCCCCAGCATTTT. This encodes CASSQEMVAGQPQHF. This chain joins TRBV4-1 and TRBJ1-5; no definite D call. V was trimmed by 0 bases and J by 6 bases, leaving 12 bases between them. Germline loops: CDR1 MGHRA, CDR2 YSYEKL. The CDR3 runs to 15 residues.

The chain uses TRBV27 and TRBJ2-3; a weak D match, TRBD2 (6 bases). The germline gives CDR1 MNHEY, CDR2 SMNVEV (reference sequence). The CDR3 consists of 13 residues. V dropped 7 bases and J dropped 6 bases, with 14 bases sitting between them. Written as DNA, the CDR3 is TGTGCCAGCAACTTTGGTGGGGGGGATACGCAGTATTTT. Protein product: CASNFGGGDTQYF.